The clone carrying this T cell receptor beta chain showed up just once. The sample originates from a study of memory CD8 T cells in hepatitis C reinfection. Time point indicated: pre-reinfection, 55 to 20 weeks before reinfection detection. No in vitro expansion preceded TCR sequencing of the sorted cells. Donors were people who inject drugs in the Montreal HEPCO cohort. At all three reinfection time points, viable CD3+ CD8+ CD45RO- cells from a couple of donors served as controls. CDR1 and CDR2 from the germline V gene are SQVTM and ANQGSEA. The ends lost 6 bases at V and 3 bases at J; junction bases unmatched: 4. The CDR3 sequence is 12 residues long. The assay was immunoSEQ multiplex PCR, and TCRdb's table has in-frame clones only and misses some. The data contain under 60,000 clones, over 85% of them singletons.

The V call is TRBV29-1, the J call TRBJ2-7; 8 positions agree with TRBD1. The sequenced material came from naive CD8+ T cells sorted from blood. This TCR derives from a man younger than 30 with hepatitis C virus infection. The CDR3 loop is CSVGQGNYEQYF. The CDR3 DNA sequence: TGCAGCGTCGGACAGGGAAACTACGAGCAGTACTTC.